These 2 T cell receptor beta chains were all obtained from the same sample, sequenced in a study of blood T cell repertoires in COVID-19. The method was immunoSEQ multiplex PCR; TCRdb's version includes in-frame clones alone and lacks a portion of them. The profile shows approximately 220,000 clones, under 90% of them singletons. Source material: PBMCs or T cells enriched from blood (not recorded which). The receptors here all came from a woman aged 45 to 65 who had been exposed to COVID-19.

V gene TRBV5-4 combines with J gene TRBJ1-2, with D possibly being TRBD1 (5 bases). The length of the CDR3 is 15 residues. Germline-derived CDR1 and CDR2 are SGHNT and YYREEE (reference sequence). The V end lost 7 bases, the J end lost 2 bases, and 18 bases lay between the germline ends. The CDR3 bases are TGTGCCAGCCGGCTAGACGGGGGGTTCAACTATGGCTACACCTTC. This translates into CASRLDGGFNYGYTF.

This chain joins TRBV5-6 and TRBJ1-1, with a tentative D call TRBD1 (5 bases). Trimming took 0 bases from V and 8 from J, leaving 11 bases between them. The CDR3 covers 13 residues. Germline V gene sequence: CDR1 SGHDT, CDR2 YYEEEE. DNA for the CDR3: TGTGCCAGCAGCTTGGCCGGGCAGGGCGAAGCTTTCTTT. This codes for CASSLAGQGEAFF. Looking up the rest from reference TRBV5-6 and TRBJ1-1 gives the full variable domain: DAGVTQSPTHLIKTRGQQVTLRCSPKSGHDTVSWYQQALGQGPQFIFQYYEEEERQRGNFPDRFSGHQFPNYSSELNVNALLLGDSALYLCASSLAGQGEAFFGQGTRLTVV.